This TCR beta chain was observed in a study of molecular identifiers for immune sequencing clone quantification. For the study at large: Within a replicate experiment, RNA obtained from either approximately 22,000 or 94,000 naive CD8 cells was divided into five aliquots, and four of those aliquots were then sequenced.

On this clonotype itself: The junction does not match germline at one end; this may be a read error.

Germline-derived CDR1 and CDR2 are SEHNR and FQNEAQ (reference sequence). This CDR3 region has 15 residues. In the sort, naive CD8 T cells were defined as CD8+CD4-CCR7+CD45RA+. Each CDR3 protein gets one entry after TCRdb re-called the PCR reads with MiXCR. This table has 97,000 or so distinct CDR3 sequences, around 37% appearing once. This chain links TRBV7-9 with TRBJ1-5; D is perhaps TRBD1 (6 bases). Source material: naive CD8+ T cells from blood, with Jurkat cell RNA spiked in. Subset in this sample: FACS-sorted CD8+CD4-CCR7+CD45RA+ naive T cells. The sequence was obtained from a human donor in good health. Some libraries in this study had Jurkat cell RNA spiked in. The DNA of the CDR3 is TGTGTCAGCAGCTCGGGCGGGACACAAAGTCAGCCCCAGCATTTT. Protein product: CVSSSGGTQSQPQHF.